The subject of this entry is one TCR beta chain. What antigen it recognizes has not been identified. Base qualities are not at hand, and no much larger clone is one base apart. TCR beta repertoires were profiled from peripheral blood of 10 to 15 young patients with multiple sclerosis to demonstrate the VDJtools post-analysis software. Multiple sclerosis patients were children and adolescents aged about 6 to 15 years. The library was produced with PCR. The run used an Illumina HiSeq 2500. To reduce PCR and sequencing biases, unique molecular identifiers were built into the TCR beta cDNA libraries. Roughly 0.5 million cDNA molecules were obtained per 1 to 10 million input T cells, so each molecule approximated one T cell. Patient libraries were prepared and sequenced with the same protocol used for the earlier healthy control dataset. Within a given batch, samples were prepared together, multiplexed and sequenced on the same HiSeq lane. The paper's processing steps were these. MIGEC was used to process the raw barcoded reads, and molecular identifier groups with only a single read were discarded before consensus assembly and CDR3 extraction. VDJtools was used for post-analysis of the clonotype tables, with diversity normalized by down-sampling every dataset to the smallest sample size. Repertoire overlap clustering matched CDR3 amino acid but not nucleotide sequences to correct batch-related cross-sample contamination. The raw public data were reprocessed by TCRdb itself: fastp quality trimming at Q25, MiXCR clonotype calling, in-frame beta chains only. Rows matching on CDR3 protein sequence are summarized as one entry with the most common DNA and genes. These V and J calls rely on TCRdb rather than the paper's analysis. Across this sample there are 750,000 to 950,000 distinct CDR3 sequences, with around 46% seen only once. The ten largest make up around 4.7% of the sample.

The CDR3, from cysteine to phenylalanine, totals 16 residues. Here the CDR3 DNA is all that survives: 48 bases in frame from base 1. The germline V gene (reference sequence) yields LNHNV for CDR1 and YYDKDF for CDR2. This specimen comes from a study of post-analysis software for immune sequencing data (dated by TCRdb to about 2015). With respect to the entire study: Recorded disease courses included relapsing-remitting, secondary progressive and progressive-relapsing multiple sclerosis, with some patients lacking subtype annotation. Patient repertoires were compared against roughly 10 previously published healthy control repertoires from donors aged roughly 6 to 28 years. A subset of samples was prepared in parallel using single-end sample barcoding, then pooled and co-amplified after Illumina adapter ligation.

Overall results and qualifications from the work: Multiple sclerosis patients had significantly lower normalized Chao1 diversity than controls, a result that suggests substantial peripheral T-cell clonal expansion. The control group was slightly older than the multiple sclerosis patient group. Patients showed significantly higher frequencies than controls for a few TRBV segments, among them TRBV5-6, TRBV5-1 and TRBV20-1. When samples were clustered directly using the F measure, samples prepared in the same batch co-clustered strongly, which prompted a batch-effect correction.

The clonotype was recovered from a girl between 5 and 17 years old with multiple sclerosis. The rearranged chain carries TRBV15 and TRBJ2-7, with 7 junctional bases fitting TRBD1. The J call is uncertain, as TRBJ2-5 better fits the DNA end. Sample: blood. The CDR3 in this case is CATSRDRTGRLETQYF. The sequence in DNA is TGTGCCACCAGCAGAGATCGGACAGGTCGGCTGGAGACCCAGTACTTC.